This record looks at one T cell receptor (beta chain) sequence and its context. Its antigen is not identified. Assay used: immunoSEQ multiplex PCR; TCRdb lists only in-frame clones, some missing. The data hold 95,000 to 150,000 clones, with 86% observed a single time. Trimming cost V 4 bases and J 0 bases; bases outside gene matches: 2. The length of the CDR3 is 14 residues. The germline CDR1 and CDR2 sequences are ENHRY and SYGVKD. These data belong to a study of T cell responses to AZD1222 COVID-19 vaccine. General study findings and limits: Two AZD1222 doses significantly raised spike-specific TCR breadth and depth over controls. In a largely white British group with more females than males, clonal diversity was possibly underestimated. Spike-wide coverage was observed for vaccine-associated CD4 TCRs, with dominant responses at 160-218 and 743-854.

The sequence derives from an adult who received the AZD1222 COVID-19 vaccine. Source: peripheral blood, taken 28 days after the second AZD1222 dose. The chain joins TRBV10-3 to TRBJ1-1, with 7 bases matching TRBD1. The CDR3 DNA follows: TGTGCCATCAGTGGGACAGGTATGAACACTGAAGCTTTCTTT. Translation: CAISGTGMNTEAFF.